Following are 8 T cell receptor beta chains from one sample sequenced in a study of T cell clonotyping in hematopoietic cell transplantation. Only in-frame clones appear in the TCRdb table, and some are missing; sequencing was by immunoSEQ multiplex PCR. Altogether 15,000 to 20,000 clones are present, more than 60% being singletons, with the ten largest covering 14% to 15%. The sequenced material came from peripheral blood mononuclear cells. These receptors originate from a man in his fifties or sixties in good health. Some clones in this sample may be carry-over from other donors' samples.

This clone was detected only a few times. The gene calls are TRBV5-1 and TRBJ1-5; tentative D call: TRBD1 (5 bases). CDR1 SGHRS and CDR2 YFSETQ come from the germline V gene. The germline V and J ends were trimmed by 2 bases and 0 bases, with 9 bases remaining between them. This CDR3 comprises 15 residues. Here the CDR3 reads CASSFLGDSNQPQHF. The CDR3 DNA is TGCGCCAGCAGCTTCTTGGGGGATAGCAATCAGCCCCAGCATTTT. Full variable domain (remainder filled in from reference TRBV5-1 and TRBJ1-5): KAGVTQTPRYLIKTRGQQVTLSCSPISGHRSVSWYQQTPGQGLQFLFEYFSETQRNKGNFPGRFSGRQFSNSRSEMNVSTLELGDSALYLCASSFLGDSNQPQHFGDGTRLSIL.

The rearrangement uses TRBV11-3 and TRBJ2-2; the D gene could be TRBD1 or TRBD2 (5 bases each). The CDR3 has 15 amino acids. Germline V gene sequence: CDR1 SGHNT, CDR2 YENEEA. Between the trimmed V and J ends, which lost 5 bases and 6 bases, there was a span of 16 bases. CDR3 protein: CASSPLGERAGELFF. CDR3 in DNA: TGTGCCAGCAGCCCCCTGGGGGAGAGGGCCGGGGAGCTGTTTTTT.

This chain uses TRBV6-5 with TRBJ1-1; no firm D call. V was cut by 4 bases and J by 3 bases, with 9 bases left in between. In germline, CDR1 is MNHEY, CDR2 SVGAGI. The CDR3 consists of 13 residues. The CDR3 protein is CASSFASDTEAFF. The DNA for the CDR3 is TGTGCCAGCAGTTTCGCCTCGGACACTGAAGCTTTCTTT.

The gene calls are TRBV6-6 and TRBJ1-1, with D unclear. The V gene lost 5 bases and the J gene lost 0 bases, with 13 bases spanning the gap. Per germline, CDR1 MNHNY and CDR2 SVGAGI (reference sequence). CDR3 length equals 15 residues. The CDR3 nucleotides are TGTGCCAGCAGTACTCCCCCTAACATGAACACTGAAGCTTTCTTT. Translating gives CASSTPPNMNTEAFF.

This clone was seen a few times. The J gene is TRBJ1-1, the V gene TRBV10-2; 10 positions agree with TRBD1. V gave up 8 bases and J gave up 0 bases; unmatched junction bases: 6. Looked up from germline, CDR1 is WSHSY and CDR2 is SAAADI. This CDR3 is built from 15 residues. CDR3 DNA sequence: TGCGCCAGCCGGGACAGGGGTTTTCTGAACACTGAAGCTTTCTTT. Its protein product is CASRDRGFLNTEAFF.

The chain couples TRBV2 to TRBJ1-5; 10 bases map to TRBD1. The CDR3 spans 13 residues. Germline assignment: CDR1 SNHLY and CDR2 FYNNEI. V lost 8 bases and J lost 6; bases outside the gene matches: 4. The CDR3 reads CASSTGGGQPQHF. The DNA for the CDR3 is TGTGCCAGCTCGACAGGGGGCGGTCAGCCCCAGCATTTT.

This clone was seen only once. The chain has TRBV30 and TRBJ2-1; 7 bases line up with TRBD1. The V segment lost 4 bases and the J segment 1 base; nucleotides outside the gene matches: 10. The CDR3 totals 16 residues. CDR1 GTSNPN and CDR2 SVGIG come from the germline V gene (reference sequence). The CDR3, as DNA: TGTGCCTGGAAGGGGGCTATCTATCAGTCCTACAATGAGCAGTTCTTC. Amino acid sequence: CAWKGAIYQSYNEQFF.

The V and J genes are TRBV9 and TRBJ2-3; weak D call: TRBD1 (5 bases). The CDR3 covers 14 residues. CDR1 is SGDLS and CDR2 is YYNGEE in the germline V gene. Trimming left V 4 bases short and J 1 base short, with 10 bases between. CDR3 loop: CASSSMTGTDTQYF. The CDR3 coding sequence is TGTGCCAGCAGCTCGATGACAGGCACAGATACGCAGTATTTT.